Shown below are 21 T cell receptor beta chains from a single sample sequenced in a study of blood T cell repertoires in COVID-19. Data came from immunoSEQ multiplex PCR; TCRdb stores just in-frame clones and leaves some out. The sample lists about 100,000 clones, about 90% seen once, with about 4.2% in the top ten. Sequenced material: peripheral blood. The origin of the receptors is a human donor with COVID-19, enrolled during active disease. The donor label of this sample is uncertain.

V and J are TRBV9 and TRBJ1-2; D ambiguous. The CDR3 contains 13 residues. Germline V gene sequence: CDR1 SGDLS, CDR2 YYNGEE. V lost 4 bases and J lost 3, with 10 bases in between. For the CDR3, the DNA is TGTGCCAGCAGCTCCCAGTTGGACTATGGCTACACCTTC. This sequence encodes CASSSQLDYGYTF.

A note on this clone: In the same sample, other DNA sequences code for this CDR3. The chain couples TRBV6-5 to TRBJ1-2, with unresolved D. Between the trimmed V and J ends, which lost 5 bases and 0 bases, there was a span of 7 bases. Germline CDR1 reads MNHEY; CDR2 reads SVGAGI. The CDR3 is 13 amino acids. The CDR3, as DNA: TGTGCCAGCAGTAGAACAGCTAACTATGGCTACACCTTC. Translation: CASSRTANYGYTF.

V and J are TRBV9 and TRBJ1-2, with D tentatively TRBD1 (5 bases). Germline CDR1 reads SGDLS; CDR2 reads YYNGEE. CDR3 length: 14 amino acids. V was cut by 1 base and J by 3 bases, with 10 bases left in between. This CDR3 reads CASSVRAGYYGYTF. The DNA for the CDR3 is TGTGCCAGCAGCGTAAGGGCAGGGTACTATGGCTACACCTTC.

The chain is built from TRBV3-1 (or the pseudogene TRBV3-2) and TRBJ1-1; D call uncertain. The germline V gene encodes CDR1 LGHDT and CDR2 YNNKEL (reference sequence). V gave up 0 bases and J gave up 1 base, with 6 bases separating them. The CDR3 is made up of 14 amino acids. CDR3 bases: TGTGCCAGCAGCCAAGACTTCTCGAACACTGAAGCTTTCTTT. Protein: CASSQDFSNTEAFF.

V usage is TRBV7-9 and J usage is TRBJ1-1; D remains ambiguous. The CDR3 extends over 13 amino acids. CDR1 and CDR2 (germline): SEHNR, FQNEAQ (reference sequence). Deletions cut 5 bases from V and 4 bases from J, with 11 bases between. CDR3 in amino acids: CASSGGRITEAFF. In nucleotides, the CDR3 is TGTGCCAGCAGCGGCGGCCGGATCACTGAAGCTTTCTTT.

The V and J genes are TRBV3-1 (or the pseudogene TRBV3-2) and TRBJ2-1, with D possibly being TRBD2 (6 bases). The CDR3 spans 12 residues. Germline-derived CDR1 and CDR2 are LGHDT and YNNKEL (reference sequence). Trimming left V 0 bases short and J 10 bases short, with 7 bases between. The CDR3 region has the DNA TGTGCCAGCAGCCAAGAGGGGAGGGAGCAGTTCTTC. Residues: CASSQEGREQFF.

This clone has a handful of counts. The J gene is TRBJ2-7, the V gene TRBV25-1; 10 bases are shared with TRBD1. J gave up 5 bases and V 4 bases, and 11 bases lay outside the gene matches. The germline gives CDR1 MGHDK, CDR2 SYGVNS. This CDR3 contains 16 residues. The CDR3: CASSAPGQGKGDEQYF. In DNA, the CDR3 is TGTGCCAGCAGTGCCCCGGGACAGGGGAAAGGGGACGAGCAGTACTTC.

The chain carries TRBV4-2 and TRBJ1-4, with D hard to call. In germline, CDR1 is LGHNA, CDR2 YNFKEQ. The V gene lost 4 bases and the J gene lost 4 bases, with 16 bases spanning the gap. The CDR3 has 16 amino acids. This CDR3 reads CASSPVGGRSNEKLFF. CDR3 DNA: TGTGCCAGCAGCCCAGTAGGAGGACGAAGTAATGAAAAACTGTTTTTT.

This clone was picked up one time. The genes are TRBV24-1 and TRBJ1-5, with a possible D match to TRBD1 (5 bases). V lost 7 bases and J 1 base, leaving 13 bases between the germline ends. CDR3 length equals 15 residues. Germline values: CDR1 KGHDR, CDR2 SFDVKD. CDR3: CATRVSYRSNQPQHF. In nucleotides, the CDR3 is TGTGCCACCAGGGTAAGTTACAGGAGCAATCAGCCCCAGCATTTT.

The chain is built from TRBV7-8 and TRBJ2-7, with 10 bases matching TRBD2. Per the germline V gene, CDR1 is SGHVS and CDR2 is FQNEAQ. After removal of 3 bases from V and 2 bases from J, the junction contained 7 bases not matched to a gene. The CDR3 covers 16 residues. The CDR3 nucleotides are TGTGCCAGCAGCTTCGGTCGCAGCGGGAGGGCCTACGAGCAGTACTTC. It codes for CASSFGRSGRAYEQYF. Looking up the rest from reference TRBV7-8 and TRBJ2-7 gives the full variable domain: GAGVSQSPRYKVAKRGQDVALRCDPISGHVSLFWYQQALGQGPEFLTYFQNEAQLDKSGLPSDRFFAERPEGSVSTLKIQRTQQEDSAVYLCASSFGRSGRAYEQYFGPGTRLTVT.

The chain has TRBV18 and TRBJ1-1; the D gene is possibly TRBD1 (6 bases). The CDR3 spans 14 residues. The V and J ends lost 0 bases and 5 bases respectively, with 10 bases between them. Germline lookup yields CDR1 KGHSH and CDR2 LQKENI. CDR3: CASSPPGGRTEAFF. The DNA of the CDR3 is TGTGCCAGCTCACCACCGGGGGGGCGAACTGAAGCTTTCTTT. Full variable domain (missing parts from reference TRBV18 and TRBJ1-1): NAGVMQNPRHLVRRRGQEARLRCSPMKGHSHVYWYRQLPEEGLKFMVYLQKENIIDESGMPKERFSAEFPKEGPSILRIQQVVRGDSAAYFCASSPPGGRTEAFFGQGTRLTVV.

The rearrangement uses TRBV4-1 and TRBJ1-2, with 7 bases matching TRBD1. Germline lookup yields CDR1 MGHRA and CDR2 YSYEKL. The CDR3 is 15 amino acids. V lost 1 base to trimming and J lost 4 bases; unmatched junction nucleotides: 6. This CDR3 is CASSQGQGGGYGYTF. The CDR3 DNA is TGCGCCAGCAGCCAAGGACAGGGAGGTGGCTATGGCTACACCTTC.

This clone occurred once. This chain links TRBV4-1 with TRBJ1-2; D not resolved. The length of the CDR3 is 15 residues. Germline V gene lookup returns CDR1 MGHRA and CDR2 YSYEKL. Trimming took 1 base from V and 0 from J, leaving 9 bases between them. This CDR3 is CASSQGPDPNYGYTF. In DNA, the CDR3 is TGCGCCAGCAGCCAAGGGCCAGATCCTAACTATGGCTACACCTTC.

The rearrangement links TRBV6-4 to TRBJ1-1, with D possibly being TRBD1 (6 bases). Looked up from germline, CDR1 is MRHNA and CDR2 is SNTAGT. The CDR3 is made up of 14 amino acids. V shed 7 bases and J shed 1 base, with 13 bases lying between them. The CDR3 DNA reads TGTGCCAGCAAACAGGAACAGGGGAACACTGAAGCTTTCTTT. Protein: CASKQEQGNTEAFF.

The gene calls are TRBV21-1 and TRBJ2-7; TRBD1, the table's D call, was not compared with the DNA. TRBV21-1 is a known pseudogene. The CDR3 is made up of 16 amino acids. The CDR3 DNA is TGTGCCAGCAGCAAAAATAGGACAGGGAGGAAGGACGAGCAGTACTTC. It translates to CASSKNRTGRKDEQYF.

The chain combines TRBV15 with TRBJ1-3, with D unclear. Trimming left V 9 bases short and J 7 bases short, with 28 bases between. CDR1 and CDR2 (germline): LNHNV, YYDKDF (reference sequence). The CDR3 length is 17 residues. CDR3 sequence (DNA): TGTGCCACTTCCCCCATTGGGCACGTGGGTGCCCCCAACACCATATATTTT. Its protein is CATSPIGHVGAPNTIYF.

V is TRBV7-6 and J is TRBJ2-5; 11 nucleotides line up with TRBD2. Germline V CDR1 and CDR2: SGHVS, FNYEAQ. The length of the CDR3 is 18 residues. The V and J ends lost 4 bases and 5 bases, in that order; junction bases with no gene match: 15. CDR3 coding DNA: TGTGCCAGCAGCTGGACTAGCGGGCTAACCTCAGAGGGGGAGACCCAGTACTTC. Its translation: CASSWTSGLTSEGETQYF.

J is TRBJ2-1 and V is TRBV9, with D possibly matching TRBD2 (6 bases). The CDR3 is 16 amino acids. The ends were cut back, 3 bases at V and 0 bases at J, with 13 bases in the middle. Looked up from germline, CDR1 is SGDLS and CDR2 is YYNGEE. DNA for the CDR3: TGTGCCAGCAGCGGAGGTTCCGGGGGCTCCTACAATGAGCAGTTCTTC. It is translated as CASSGGSGGSYNEQFF. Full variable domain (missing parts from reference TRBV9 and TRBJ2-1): DSGVTQTPKHLITATGQRVTLRCSPRSGDLSVYWYQQSLDQGLQFLIQYYNGEERAKGNILERFSAQQFPDLHSELNLSSLELGDSALYFCASSGGSGGSYNEQFFGPGTRLTVL.

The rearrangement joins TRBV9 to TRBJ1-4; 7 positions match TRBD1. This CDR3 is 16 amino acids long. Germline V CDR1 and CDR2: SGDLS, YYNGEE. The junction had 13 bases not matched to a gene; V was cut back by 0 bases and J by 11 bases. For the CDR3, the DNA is TGTGCCAGCAGCGTAGAAGCAGCAGGGGGAGAGGGTAAACTGTTTTTT. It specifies CASSVEAAGGEGKLFF.

The CDR3 coding sequence is TGTGCCTGGAGTCGCCCGGTGCAGGGCGGCAATCAGCCCCAGCATTTT. Translation: CAWSRPVQGGNQPQHF. The rearrangement uses TRBV30 and TRBJ1-5; the D gene is possibly TRBD1 (5 bases). This CDR3 spans 16 amino acids. Trimming pared 2 bases from V and 2 bases from J, leaving 16 bases between. Germline V gene data show CDR1 as GTSNPN and CDR2 as SVGIG (reference sequence).

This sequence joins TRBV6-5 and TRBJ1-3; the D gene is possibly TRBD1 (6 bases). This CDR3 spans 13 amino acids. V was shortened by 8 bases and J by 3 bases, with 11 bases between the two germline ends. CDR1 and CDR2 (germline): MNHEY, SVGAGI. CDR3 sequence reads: CASQRGYGNTIYF. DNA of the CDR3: TGTGCCAGCCAGAGGGGGTATGGAAACACCATATATTTT.